The T cell receptor (beta chain) under discussion was sequenced for a study of early T cells in non-severe SARS-CoV-2 infection. V lost 4 bases, J lost 3 bases, and 13 bases lay in between. The germline V gene encodes CDR1 SGHVS and CDR2 FQNEAQ. CDR3 length: 15 amino acids. This clonotype was observed at least ten times. Unique molecular identifiers were attached to individual cDNA molecules. Each CDR3 protein is one row after TCRdb ran MiXCR on the 5' RACE reads. The data contain 45,000 to 50,000 distinct CDR3 sequences, about 6.5% of them singletons. The sequence was obtained from an adult who was a healthcare worker with PCR-confirmed SARS-CoV-2 infection or an uninfected control (not recorded which). The sequenced sample was whole blood, obtained at baseline. The rearrangement uses TRBV7-8 and TRBJ1-5; D unresolved. As DNA, the CDR3 is TGTGCCAGCAGCTCACATGCGGGGTACAATCAGCCCCAGCATTTT. It codes for CASSSHAGYNQPQHF.